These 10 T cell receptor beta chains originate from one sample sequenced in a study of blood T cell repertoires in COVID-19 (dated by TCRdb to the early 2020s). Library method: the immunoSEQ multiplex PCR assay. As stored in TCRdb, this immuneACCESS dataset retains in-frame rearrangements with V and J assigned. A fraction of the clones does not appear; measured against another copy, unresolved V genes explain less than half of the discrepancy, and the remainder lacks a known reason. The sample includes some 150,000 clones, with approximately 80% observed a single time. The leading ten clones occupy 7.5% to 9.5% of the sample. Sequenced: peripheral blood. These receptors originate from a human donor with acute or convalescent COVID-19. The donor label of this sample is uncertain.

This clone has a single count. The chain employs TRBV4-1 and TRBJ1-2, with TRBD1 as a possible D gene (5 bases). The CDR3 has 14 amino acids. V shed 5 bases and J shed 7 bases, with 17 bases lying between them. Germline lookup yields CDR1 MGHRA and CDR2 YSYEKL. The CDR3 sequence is CASSGRDQGGGYTF. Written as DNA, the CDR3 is TGCGCCAGCAGCGGACGCGACCAGGGAGGTGGCTACACCTTC.

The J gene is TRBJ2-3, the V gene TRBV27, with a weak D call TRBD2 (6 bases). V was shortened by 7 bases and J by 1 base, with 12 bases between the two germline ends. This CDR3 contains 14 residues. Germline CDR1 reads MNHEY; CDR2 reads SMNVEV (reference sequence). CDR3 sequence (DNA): TGTGCCAGCACTAGGTGGGGGGGCACAGATACGCAGTATTTT. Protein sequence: CASTRWGGTDTQYF.

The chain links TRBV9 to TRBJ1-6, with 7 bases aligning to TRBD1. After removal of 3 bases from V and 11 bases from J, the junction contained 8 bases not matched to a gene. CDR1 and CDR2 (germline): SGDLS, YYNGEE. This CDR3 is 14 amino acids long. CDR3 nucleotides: TGTGCCAGCAGCGGAAATACAGGGGTGCCACCCCTCCACTTT. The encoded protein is CASSGNTGVPPLHF.

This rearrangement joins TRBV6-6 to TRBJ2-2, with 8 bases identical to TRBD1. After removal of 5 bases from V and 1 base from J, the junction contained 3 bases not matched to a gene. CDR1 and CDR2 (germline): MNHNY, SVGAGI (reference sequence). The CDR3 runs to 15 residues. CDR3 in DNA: TGTGCCAGCAGTGTACAGGGGGTGAACACCGGGGAGCTGTTTTTT. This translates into CASSVQGVNTGELFF.

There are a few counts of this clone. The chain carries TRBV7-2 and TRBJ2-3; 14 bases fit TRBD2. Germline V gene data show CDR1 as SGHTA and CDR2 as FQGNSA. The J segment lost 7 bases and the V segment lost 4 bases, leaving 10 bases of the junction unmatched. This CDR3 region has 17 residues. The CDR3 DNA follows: TGTGCCAGCAGCTCGGGACTAGCGGGGGCTCCTCAGCATACGCAGTATTTT. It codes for CASSSGLAGAPQHTQYF.

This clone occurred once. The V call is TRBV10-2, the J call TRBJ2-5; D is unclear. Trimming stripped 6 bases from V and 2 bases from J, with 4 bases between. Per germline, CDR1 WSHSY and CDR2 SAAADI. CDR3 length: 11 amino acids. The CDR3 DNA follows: TGCGCCAGCAGGCGTCAAGAGACCCAGTACTTC. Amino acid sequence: CASRRQETQYF.

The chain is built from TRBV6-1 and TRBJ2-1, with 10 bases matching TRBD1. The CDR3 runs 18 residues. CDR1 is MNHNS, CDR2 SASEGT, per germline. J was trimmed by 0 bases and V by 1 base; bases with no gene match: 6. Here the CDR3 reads CASSEVRGQGSSYNEQFF. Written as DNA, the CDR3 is TGTGCCAGCAGTGAAGTTCGGGGACAGGGGAGCTCCTACAATGAGCAGTTCTTC.

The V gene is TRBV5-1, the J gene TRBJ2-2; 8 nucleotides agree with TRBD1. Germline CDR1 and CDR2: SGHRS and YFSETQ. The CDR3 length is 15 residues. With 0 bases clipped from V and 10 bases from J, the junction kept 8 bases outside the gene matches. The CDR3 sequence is CASSLVFDRGEELFF. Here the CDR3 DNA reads TGCGCCAGCAGCTTGGTCTTCGACAGGGGAGAGGAGCTGTTTTTT.

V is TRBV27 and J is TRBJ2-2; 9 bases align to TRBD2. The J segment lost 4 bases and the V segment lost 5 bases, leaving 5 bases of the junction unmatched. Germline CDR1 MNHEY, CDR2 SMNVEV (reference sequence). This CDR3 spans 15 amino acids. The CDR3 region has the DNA TGTGCCAGCAGTCCGCAAGCGGGGGGCACCGGGGAGCTGTTTTTT. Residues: CASSPQAGGTGELFF.

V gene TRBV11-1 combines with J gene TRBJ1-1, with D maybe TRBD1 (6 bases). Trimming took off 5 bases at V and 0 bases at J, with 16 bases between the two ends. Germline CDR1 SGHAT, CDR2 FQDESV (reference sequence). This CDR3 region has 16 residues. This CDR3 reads CASSLRTVAMNTEAFF. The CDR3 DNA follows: TGTGCCAGCAGCCTACGGACAGTTGCCATGAACACTGAAGCTTTCTTT.